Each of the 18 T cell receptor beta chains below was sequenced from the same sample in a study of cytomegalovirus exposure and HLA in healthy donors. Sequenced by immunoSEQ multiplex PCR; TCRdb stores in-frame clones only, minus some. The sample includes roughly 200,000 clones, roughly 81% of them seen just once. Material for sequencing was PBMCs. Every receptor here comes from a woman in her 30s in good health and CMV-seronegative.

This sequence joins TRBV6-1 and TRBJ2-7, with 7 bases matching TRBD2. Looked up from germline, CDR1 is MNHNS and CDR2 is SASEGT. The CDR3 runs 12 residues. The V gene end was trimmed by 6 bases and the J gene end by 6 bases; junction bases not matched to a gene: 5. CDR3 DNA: TGTGCCAGCAGGGGAGGGTCTGGCGAGCAGTACTTC. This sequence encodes CASRGGSGEQYF.

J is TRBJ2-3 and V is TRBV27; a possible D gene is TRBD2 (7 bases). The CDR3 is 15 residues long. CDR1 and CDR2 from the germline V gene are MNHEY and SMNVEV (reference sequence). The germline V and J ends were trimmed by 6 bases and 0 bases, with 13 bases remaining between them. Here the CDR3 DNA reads TGTGCCAGCAGGAGGGGGGGACCTAGCACAGATACGCAGTATTTT. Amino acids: CASRRGGPSTDTQYF.

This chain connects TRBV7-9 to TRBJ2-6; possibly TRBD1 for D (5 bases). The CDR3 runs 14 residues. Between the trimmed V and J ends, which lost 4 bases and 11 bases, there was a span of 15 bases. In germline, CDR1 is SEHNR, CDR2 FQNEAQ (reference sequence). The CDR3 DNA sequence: TGTGCCAGCAGCTCGAGACAGATACTATACGTCCTGACTTTC. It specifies CASSSRQILYVLTF. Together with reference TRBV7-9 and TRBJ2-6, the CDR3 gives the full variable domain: DTGVSQNPRHKITKRGQNVTFRCDPISEHNRLYWYRQTLGQGPEFLTYFQNEAQLEKSRLLSDRFSAERPKGSFSTLEIQRTEQGDSAMYLCASSSRQILYVLTFGAGSRLTVL.

CDR3 region: CASSVGPGLVYEQYF. CDR3 bases: TGTGCCAGCAGCGTAGGGCCGGGACTAGTCTACGAGCAGTACTTC. V and J are TRBV9 and TRBJ2-7; 8 bases agree with TRBD2. This CDR3 is built from 15 residues. V shed 0 bases, J shed 3 bases, and the junction held 5 bases outside the gene matches. Germline CDR1 SGDLS, CDR2 YYNGEE.

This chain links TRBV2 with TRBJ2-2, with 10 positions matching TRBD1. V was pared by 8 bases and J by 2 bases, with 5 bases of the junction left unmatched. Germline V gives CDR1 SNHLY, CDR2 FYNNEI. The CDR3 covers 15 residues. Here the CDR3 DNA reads TGTGCCAGCTCCGGGACAGGGGCAAACACCGGGGAGCTGTTTTTT. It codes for CASSGTGANTGELFF.

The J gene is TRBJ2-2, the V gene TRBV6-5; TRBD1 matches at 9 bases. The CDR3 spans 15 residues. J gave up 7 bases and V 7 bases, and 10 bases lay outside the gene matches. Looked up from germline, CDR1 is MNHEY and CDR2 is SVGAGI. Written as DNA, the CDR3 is TGTGCCAGCAAACGAGACAGGGGGTGGGTCGGGGAGCTGTTTTTT. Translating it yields CASKRDRGWVGELFF.

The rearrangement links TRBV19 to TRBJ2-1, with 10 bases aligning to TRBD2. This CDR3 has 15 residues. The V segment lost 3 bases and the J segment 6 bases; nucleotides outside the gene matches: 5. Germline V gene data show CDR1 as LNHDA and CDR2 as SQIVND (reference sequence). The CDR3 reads CASSIASGSGNEQFF. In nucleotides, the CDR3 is TGTGCCAGTAGTATCGCTAGCGGGAGTGGCAATGAGCAGTTCTTC.

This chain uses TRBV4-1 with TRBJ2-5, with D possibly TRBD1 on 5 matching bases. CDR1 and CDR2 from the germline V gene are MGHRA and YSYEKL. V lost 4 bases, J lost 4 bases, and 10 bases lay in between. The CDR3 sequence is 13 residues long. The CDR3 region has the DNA TGCGCCAGCAGCCGTTGGCAGGGAGAGACCCAGTACTTC. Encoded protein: CASSRWQGETQYF.

CDR3 sequence reads: CASVEGLGSYEQYF. The CDR3 bases are TGTGCCAGCGTAGAGGGACTAGGGTCCTACGAGCAGTACTTC. This chain links TRBV7-8 with TRBJ2-7, with 8 bases matching TRBD2. V was pared by 8 bases and J by 1 base, with 7 bases of the junction left unmatched. The CDR3 has 14 residues. Germline V CDR1 and CDR2: SGHVS, FQNEAQ.

CDR3 sequence: CASSYRTDRTGELFF. CDR3 nucleotide sequence: TGCGCCAGCAGCTACAGGACCGATCGCACCGGGGAGCTGTTTTTT. J is TRBJ2-2 and V is TRBV5-1, with D perhaps matching TRBD1 (5 bases). V was clipped by 3 bases and J by 4 bases, with 13 bases between them. The CDR3 length is 15 residues. The germline CDR1 and CDR2 sequences are SGHRS and YFSETQ.

CDR3 DNA: TGTGCCAGCAGCGTAGAAGGTAGCAGTAGCACAGATACGCAGTATTTT. This translates into CASSVEGSSSTDTQYF. This sequence joins TRBV9 and TRBJ2-3; D remains unclear. The V end was cut by 0 bases, the J end by 0 bases, with 11 bases between. The CDR3 length is 16 residues. Germline CDR1 SGDLS, CDR2 YYNGEE.

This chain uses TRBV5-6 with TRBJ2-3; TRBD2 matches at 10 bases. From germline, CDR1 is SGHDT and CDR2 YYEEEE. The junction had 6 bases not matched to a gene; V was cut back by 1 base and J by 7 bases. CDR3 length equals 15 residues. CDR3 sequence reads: CASSLPSGSRNTQYF. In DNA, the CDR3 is TGTGCCAGCAGCTTGCCTAGCGGGAGCCGAAATACGCAGTATTTT.

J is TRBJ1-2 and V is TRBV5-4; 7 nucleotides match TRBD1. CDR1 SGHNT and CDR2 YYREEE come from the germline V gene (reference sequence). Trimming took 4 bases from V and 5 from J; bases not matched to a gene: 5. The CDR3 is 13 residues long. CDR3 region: CASSRPGQYGYTF. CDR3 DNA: TGTGCCAGCAGCCGACCGGGACAGTATGGCTACACCTTC.

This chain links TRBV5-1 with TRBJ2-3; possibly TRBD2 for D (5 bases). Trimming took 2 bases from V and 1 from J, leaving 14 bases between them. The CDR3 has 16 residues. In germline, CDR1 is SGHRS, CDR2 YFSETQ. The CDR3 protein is CASSFMDSLGTDTQYF. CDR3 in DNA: TGCGCCAGCAGCTTCATGGACTCGTTGGGCACAGATACGCAGTATTTT.

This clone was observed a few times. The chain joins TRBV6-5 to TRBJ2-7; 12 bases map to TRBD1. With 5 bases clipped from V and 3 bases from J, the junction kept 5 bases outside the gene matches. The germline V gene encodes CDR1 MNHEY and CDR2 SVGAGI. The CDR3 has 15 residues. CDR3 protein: CASSGGTGGSYEQYF. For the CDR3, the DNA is TGTGCCAGCAGTGGGGGGACAGGGGGCAGCTACGAGCAGTACTTC.

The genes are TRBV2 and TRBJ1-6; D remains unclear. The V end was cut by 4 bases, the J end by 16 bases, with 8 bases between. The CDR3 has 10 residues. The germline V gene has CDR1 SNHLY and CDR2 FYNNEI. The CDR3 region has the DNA TGTGCCAGCAGTGGCCAGGCGCTCCACTTT. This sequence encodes CASSGQALHF.

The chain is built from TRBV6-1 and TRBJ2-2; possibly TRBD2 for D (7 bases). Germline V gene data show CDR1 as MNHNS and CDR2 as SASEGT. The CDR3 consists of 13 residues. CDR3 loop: CEGGTSNTGELFF. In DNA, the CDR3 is TGTGAGGGGGGGACCTCGAACACCGGGGAGCTGTTTTTT.

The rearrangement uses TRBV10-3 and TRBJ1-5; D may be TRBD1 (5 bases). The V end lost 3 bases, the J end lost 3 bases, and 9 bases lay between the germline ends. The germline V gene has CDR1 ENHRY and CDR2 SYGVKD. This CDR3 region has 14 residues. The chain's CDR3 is CAISDGGTNQPQHF. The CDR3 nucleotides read TGTGCCATCAGTGACGGGGGGACCAATCAGCCCCAGCATTTT.